This T cell receptor (beta chain) originates from a study of control samples from healthy donors and cancer patients. Germline V gives CDR1 SGDLS, CDR2 YYNGEE. This CDR3 spans 14 amino acids. Germline trimming cut 0 bases from V and 10 bases from J; bases unmatched to any gene: 7. Data came from immunoSEQ multiplex PCR; TCRdb stores just in-frame clones and leaves some out. The sample records about 410,000 clones, roughly 90% being singletons. This rearrangement joins TRBV9 to TRBJ1-1; the match to TRBD1 covers 9 bases. This clonotype was sampled from a man aged 40-49 years with head and neck cancer. Sequencing was performed on PBMCs. Here the CDR3 DNA reads TGTGCCAGCAGCGTAGACAGGGGGCCCCGGGGAGCTTTCTTT. Amino acids: CASSVDRGPRGAFF.